Following are 2 T cell receptor beta chains from one sample sequenced in a study of blood T cell repertoires in COVID-19. Clones were sequenced by immunoSEQ multiplex PCR, and TCRdb holds only the in-frame ones, with some missing. The sample lists 250,000 to 300,000 clones, about 90% occurring once. The sample was peripheral blood. These receptors originate from a woman aged 50 to 60 who had recovered from COVID-19.

The V and J genes are TRBV19 and TRBJ1-5; tentatively, D is TRBD1 (6 bases). CDR1 and CDR2 from the germline V gene are LNHDA and SQIVND (reference sequence). This CDR3 has 12 amino acids. V lost 8 bases to trimming and J lost 5 bases, with 10 bases between them. CDR3 amino acids: CASRDTYQPQHF. The CDR3 DNA sequence: TGTGCCAGTCGGGACACCTATCAGCCCCAGCATTTT.

In this sample, this clone turned up a few times. This rearrangement joins TRBV7-8 to TRBJ1-6; 8 bases fit TRBD1. Trimming at V came to 5 bases and at J to 14 bases, leaving 8 bases not matched to a gene. The germline V gene encodes CDR1 SGHVS and CDR2 FQNEAQ. This CDR3 region has 13 residues. CDR3 nucleotides: TGTGCCAGCAGCCGGACAGGGCCAGAGGCCCTCCACTTT. This sequence encodes CASSRTGPEALHF.